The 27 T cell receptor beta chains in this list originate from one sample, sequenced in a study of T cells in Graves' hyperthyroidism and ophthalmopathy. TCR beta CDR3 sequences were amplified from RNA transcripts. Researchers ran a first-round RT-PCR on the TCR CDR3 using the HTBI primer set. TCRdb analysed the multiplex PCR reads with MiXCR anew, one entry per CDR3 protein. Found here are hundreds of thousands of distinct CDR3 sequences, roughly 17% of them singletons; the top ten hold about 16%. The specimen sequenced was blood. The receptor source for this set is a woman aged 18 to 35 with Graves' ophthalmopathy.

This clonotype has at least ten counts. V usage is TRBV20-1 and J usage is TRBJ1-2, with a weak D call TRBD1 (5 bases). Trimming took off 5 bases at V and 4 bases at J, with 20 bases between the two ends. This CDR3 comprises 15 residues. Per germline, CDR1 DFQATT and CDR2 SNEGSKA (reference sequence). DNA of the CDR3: TGCAGTGCTGAATCCCCGACAGCGAGAGGCTATGGCTACACCTTC. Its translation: CSAESPTARGYGYTF.

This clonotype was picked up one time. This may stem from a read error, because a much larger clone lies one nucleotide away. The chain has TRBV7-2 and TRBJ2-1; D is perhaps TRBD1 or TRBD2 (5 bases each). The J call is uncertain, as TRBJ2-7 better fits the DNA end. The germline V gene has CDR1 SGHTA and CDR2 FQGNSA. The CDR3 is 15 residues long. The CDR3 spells CASSLDGTTYNEQYF. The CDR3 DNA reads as TGTGCCAGCAGCTTAGACGGGACCACTTACAATGAGCAGTACTTC.

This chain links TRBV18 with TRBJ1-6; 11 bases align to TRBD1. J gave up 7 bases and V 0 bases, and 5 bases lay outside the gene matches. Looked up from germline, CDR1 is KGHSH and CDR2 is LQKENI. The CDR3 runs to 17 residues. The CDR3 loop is CASSPPGQGAGNSPLHF. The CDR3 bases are TGTGCCAGCTCACCACCCGGACAGGGGGCCGGGAATTCACCCCTCCACTTT.

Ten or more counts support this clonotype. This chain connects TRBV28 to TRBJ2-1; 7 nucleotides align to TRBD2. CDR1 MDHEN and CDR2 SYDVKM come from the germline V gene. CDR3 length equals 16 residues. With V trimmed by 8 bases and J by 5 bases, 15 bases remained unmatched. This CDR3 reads CASFTSEGRRDNEQFF. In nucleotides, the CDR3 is TGTGCCAGCTTCACTAGCGAAGGCCGGCGAGACAATGAGCAGTTCTTC.

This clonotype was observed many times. This chain's CDR3 is CASSLRDSDTEAFF. CDR3 bases: TGCGCCAGCAGCCTCCGGGACAGCGACACTGAAGCTTTCTTT. This chain connects TRBV5-1 to TRBJ1-1; TRBD1 aligns across 7 bases. Germline V gene lookup returns CDR1 SGHRS and CDR2 YFSETQ. Unmatched junction bases numbered 6, after V lost 4 bases and J lost 3 bases. The CDR3 covers 14 residues.

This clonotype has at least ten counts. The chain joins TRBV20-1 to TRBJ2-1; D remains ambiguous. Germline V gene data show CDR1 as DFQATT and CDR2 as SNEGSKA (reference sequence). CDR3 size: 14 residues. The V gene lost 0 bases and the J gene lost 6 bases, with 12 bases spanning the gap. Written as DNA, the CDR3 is TGCAGTGCTAGAGATCGCGCGGACCTCAATGAGCAGTTCTTC. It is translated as CSARDRADLNEQFF.

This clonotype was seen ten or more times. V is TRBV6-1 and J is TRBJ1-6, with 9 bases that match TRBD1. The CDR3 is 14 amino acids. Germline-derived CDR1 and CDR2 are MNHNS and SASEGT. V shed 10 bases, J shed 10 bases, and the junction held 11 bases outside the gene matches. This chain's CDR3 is CAIVQGAEWSPLHF. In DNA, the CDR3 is TGTGCCATCGTACAGGGGGCCGAGTGGTCACCCCTCCACTTT.

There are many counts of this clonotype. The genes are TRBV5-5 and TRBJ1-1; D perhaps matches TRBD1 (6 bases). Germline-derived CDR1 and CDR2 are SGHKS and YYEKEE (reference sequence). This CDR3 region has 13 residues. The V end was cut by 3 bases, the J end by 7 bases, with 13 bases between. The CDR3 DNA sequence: TGTGCCAGCAGCTCCGGGACATCTCTTGAAGCTTTCTTT. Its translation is CASSSGTSLEAFF.

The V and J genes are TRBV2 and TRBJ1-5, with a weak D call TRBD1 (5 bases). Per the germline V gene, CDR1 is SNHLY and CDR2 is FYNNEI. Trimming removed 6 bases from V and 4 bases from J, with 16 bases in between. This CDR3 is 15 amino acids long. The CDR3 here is CASRMGLGRNQPQHF. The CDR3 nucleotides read TGTGCCAGCAGGATGGGGCTCGGACGAAATCAGCCCCAGCATTTT.

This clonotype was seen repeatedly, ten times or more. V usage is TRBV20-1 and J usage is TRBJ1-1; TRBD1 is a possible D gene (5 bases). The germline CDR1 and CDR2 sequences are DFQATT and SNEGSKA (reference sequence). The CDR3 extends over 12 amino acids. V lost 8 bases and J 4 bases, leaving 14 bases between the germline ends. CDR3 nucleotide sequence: TGCAGTACCGGAGACAGCCTCACTGAAGCTTTCTTT. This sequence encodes CSTGDSLTEAFF.

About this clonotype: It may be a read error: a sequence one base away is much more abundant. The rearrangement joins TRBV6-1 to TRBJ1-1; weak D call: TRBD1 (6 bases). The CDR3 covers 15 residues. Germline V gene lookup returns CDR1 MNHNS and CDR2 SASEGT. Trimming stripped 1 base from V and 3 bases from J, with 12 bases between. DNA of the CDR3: TGTGCCAGCAGTGAAGAGGGGGGGGCGGACACTGAAGCTTTCTTT. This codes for CASSEEGGADTEAFF.

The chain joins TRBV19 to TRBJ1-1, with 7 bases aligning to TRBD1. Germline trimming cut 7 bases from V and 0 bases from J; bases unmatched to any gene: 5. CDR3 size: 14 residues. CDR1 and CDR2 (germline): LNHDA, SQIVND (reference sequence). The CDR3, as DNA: TGTGCCAGTATCCCGGGACAGATGAACACTGAAGCTTTCTTT. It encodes CASIPGQMNTEAFF.

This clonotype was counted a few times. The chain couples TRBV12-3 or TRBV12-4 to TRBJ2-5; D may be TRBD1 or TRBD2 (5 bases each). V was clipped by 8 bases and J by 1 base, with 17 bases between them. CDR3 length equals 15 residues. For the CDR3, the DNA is TGTGCCAGCCTACCCAATATGGGACCCCAAGAGACCCAGTACTTC. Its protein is CASLPNMGPQETQYF.

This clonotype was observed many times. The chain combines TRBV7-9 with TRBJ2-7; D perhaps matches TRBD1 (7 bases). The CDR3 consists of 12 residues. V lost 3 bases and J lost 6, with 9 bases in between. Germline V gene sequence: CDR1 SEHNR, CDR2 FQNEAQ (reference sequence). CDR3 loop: CASSFQGGEQYF. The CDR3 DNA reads TGTGCCAGCAGCTTCCAGGGGGGCGAGCAGTACTTC.

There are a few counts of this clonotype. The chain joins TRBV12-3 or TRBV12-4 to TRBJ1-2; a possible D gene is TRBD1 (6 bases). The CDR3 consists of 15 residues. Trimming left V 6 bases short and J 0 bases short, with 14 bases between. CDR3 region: CASRKTGPTNYGYTF. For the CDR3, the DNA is TGTGCCAGCAGGAAGACAGGCCCTACTAACTATGGCTACACCTTC.

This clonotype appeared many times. The CDR3 coding sequence is TGTGCCAGCAGTTTTGGGCGGGGGTACACAGATACGCAGTATTTT. Its protein product is CASSFGRGYTDTQYF. This rearrangement joins TRBV27 to TRBJ2-3, with 7 bases aligning to TRBD2. Germline CDR1 and CDR2: MNHEY and SMNVEV (reference sequence). The CDR3 contains 15 residues. V was clipped by 3 bases and J by 2 bases; unmatched bases: 5.

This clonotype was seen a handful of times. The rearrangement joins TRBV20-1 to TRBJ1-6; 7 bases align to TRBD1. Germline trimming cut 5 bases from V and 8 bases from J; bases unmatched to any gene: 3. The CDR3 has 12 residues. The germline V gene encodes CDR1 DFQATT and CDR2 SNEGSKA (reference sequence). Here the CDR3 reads CSAPDRDSPLHF. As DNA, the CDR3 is TGCAGTGCTCCAGACAGGGATTCACCCCTCCACTTT.

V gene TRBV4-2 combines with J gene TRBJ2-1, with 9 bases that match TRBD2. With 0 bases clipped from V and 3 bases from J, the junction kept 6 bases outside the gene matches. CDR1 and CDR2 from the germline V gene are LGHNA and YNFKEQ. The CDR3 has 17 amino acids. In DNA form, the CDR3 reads TGTGCCAGCAGCCAAGATCCGGCTAGCGGGATCTACAATGAGCAGTTCTTC. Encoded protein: CASSQDPASGIYNEQFF.

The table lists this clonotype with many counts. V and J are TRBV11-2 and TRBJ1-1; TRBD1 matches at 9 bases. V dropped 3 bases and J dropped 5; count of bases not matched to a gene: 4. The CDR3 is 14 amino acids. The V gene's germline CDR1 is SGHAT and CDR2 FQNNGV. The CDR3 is CASSLGQGTTEAFF. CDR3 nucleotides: TGTGCCAGCAGCTTGGGACAGGGAACGACTGAAGCTTTCTTT.

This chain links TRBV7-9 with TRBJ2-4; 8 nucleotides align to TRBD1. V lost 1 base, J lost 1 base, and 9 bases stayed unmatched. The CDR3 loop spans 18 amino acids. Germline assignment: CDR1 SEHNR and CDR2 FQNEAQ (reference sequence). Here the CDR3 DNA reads TGTGCCAGCAGCTTAGATCCCCGTTGGGACAGGGCCAAAAACATTCAGTACTTC. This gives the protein CASSLDPRWDRAKNIQYF. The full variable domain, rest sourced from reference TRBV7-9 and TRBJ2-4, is DTGVSQNPRHKITKRGQNVTFRCDPISEHNRLYWYRQTLGQGPEFLTYFQNEAQLEKSRLLSDRFSAERPKGSFSTLEIQRTEQGDSAMYLCASSLDPRWDRAKNIQYFGAGTRLSVL.

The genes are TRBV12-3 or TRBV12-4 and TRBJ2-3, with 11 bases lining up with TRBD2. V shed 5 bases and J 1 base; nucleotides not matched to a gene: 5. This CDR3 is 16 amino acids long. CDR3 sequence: CASSPISGGGTDTQYF. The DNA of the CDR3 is TGTGCCAGCAGTCCTATTAGCGGGGGGGGCACAGATACGCAGTATTTT.

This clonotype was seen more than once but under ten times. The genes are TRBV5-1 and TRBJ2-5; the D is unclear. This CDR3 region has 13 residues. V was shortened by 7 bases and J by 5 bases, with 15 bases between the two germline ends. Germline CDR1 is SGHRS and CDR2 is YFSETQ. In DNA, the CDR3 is TGCGCCAGCCAACTCCGGTTAATGGAGACCCAGTACTTC. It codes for CASQLRLMETQYF.

This CDR3 is CASSNGDSSYEQYF. CDR3 DNA: TGTGCCAGCTCCAACGGAGACAGCTCCTACGAGCAGTACTTC. V is TRBV18 and J is TRBJ2-7; D perhaps matches TRBD1 (5 bases). Germline V CDR1 and CDR2: KGHSH, LQKENI. This CDR3 contains 14 residues. V lost 6 bases and J 0 bases, leaving 12 bases between the germline ends. The variable domain in full, completed from reference TRBV18 and TRBJ2-7, reads NAGVMQNPRHLVRRRGQEARLRCSPMKGHSHVYWYRQLPEEGLKFMVYLQKENIIDESGMPKERFSAEFPKEGPSILRIQQVVRGDSAAYFCASSNGDSSYEQYFGPGTRLTVT.

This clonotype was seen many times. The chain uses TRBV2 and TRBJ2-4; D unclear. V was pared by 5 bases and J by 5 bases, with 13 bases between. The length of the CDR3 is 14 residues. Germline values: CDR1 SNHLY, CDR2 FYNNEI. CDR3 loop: CASSKNGIQNIQYF. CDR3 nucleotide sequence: TGTGCCAGCAGTAAGAATGGTATACAAAACATTCAGTACTTC.

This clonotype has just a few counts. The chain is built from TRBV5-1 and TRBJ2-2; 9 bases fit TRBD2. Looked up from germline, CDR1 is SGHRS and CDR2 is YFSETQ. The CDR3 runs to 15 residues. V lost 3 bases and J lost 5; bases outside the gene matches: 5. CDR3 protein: CASSYAGGQTGELFF. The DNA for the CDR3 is TGCGCCAGCAGCTACGCGGGGGGGCAGACCGGGGAGCTGTTTTTT. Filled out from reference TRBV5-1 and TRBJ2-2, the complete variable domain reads KAGVTQTPRYLIKTRGQQVTLSCSPISGHRSVSWYQQTPGQGLQFLFEYFSETQRNKGNFPGRFSGRQFSNSRSEMNVSTLELGDSALYLCASSYAGGQTGELFFGEGSRLTVL.

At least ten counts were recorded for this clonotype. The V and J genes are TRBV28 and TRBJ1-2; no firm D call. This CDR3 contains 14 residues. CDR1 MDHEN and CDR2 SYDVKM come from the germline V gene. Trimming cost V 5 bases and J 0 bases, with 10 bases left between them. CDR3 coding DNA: TGTGCCAGCAGTCCCCCGGAACCTAACTATGGCTACACCTTC. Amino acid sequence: CASSPPEPNYGYTF.

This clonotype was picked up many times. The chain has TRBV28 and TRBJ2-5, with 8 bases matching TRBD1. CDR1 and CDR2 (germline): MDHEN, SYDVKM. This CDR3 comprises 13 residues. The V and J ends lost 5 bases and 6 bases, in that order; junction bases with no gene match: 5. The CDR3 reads CASSQQGGQTQYF. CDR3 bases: TGTGCCAGCAGTCAACAGGGGGGACAGACCCAGTACTTC.